This T cell receptor beta chain originates from a study of blood T cell repertoires in COVID-19. The CDR3 covers 15 residues. CDR1 and CDR2 (germline): MDHEN, SYDVKM. The V and J ends lost 7 bases and 7 bases, in that order; junction bases with no gene match: 10. TCRdb's copy holds only in-frame clones and misses some; the assay was immunoSEQ multiplex PCR. Of about 350,000 clones detected, 87% appear once; the ten largest clones hold more than 7.5%. This clonotype was obtained from a man in his thirties or forties with COVID-19, enrolled during active disease. This chain links TRBV28 with TRBJ1-6; 7 bases align to TRBD1. The specimen sequenced was peripheral blood. The CDR3 loop reads CASIWETGTNSPLHF. CDR3 in DNA: TGTGCCAGCATCTGGGAGACAGGGACGAATTCACCCCTCCACTTT. The whole variable domain, filled in from reference TRBV28 and TRBJ1-6, reads DVKVTQSSRYLVKRTGEKVFLECVQDMDHENMFWYRQDPGLGLRLIYFSYDVKMKEKGDIPEGYSVSREKKERFSLILESASTNQTSMYLCASIWETGTNSPLHFGNGTRLTVT.